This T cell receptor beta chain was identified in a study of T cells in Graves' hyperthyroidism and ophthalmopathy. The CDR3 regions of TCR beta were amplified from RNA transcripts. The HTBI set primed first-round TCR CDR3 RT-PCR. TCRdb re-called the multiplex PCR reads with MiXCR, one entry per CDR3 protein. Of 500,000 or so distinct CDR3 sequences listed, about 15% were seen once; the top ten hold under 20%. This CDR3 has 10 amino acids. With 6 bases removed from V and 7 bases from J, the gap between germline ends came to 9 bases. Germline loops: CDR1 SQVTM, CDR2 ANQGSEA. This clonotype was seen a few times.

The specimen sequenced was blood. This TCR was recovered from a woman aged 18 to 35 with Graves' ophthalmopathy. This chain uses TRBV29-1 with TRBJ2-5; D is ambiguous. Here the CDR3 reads CSVTLGTQYF. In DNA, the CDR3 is TGCAGCGTGACCCTGGGGACCCAGTACTTC.